A selection of T cell receptor beta chains follows, all from one sample in a study of sequential checkpoint blockade in melanoma. Some clones are missing from TCRdb's copy, which holds only in-frame ones; the method was immunoSEQ multiplex PCR. The table records roughly 31,000 clones, roughly 90% of them present only once. The sequencing here drew on CD8+ T cells sorted from blood (inferred from file names), taken from a patient given nivolumab and ipilimumab in sequence. Receptor source: a human donor with melanoma. Each CDR3 is given with its conserved first and last residue. A D gene is named only where the DNA matches it firmly. Not every row has a clone size; where given, it reads once, few, many or a size class.

d_gene: TRBD1
abundance: -
v_gene: TRBV2
j_gene: TRBJ2-4
CDR3nt: TGTGCCAGCAGTGAAGGGACAGGGGGGATCAAAAACATTCAGTACTTC
CDR3aa: CASSEGTGGIKNIQYF

d_gene: -
abundance: -
v_gene: TRBV7-9
j_gene: TRBJ1-3
CDR3nt: TGTGCCAGCAGCCAGCACCATCCGGGATTGGGCGGAAACACCATATATTTT
CDR3aa: CASSQHHPGLGGNTIYF

d_gene: -
abundance: -
v_gene: TRBV4-2
j_gene: TRBJ2-7
CDR3nt: TGTGCCAGCAGCCCCGCGGGGGCCCATGAGCAGTACTTC
CDR3aa: CASSPAGAHEQYF

d_gene: -
abundance: -
v_gene: TRBV27
j_gene: TRBJ2-7
CDR3nt: TGTGCCAGCAGTATCATGAGCGGTTACGAGCAGTACTTC
CDR3aa: CASSIMSGYEQYF

d_gene: -
abundance: -
v_gene: TRBV27
j_gene: TRBJ2-7
CDR3nt: TGTGCCAGCAGTTTACATCCAGGGGTCTACGAGCAGTACTTC
CDR3aa: CASSLHPGVYEQYF

d_gene: -
abundance: few
v_gene: TRBV5-8
j_gene: TRBJ2-4
CDR3nt: TGTGCCAGCAGCTTGACTAGCTGGAACATTCAGTACTTC
CDR3aa: CASSLTSWNIQYF

d_gene: TRBD1
abundance: once
v_gene: TRBV7-9
j_gene: TRBJ2-5
CDR3nt: TGTGCCAGCAGCTTGGACAGGGGGCGAGAGACCCAGTACTTC
CDR3aa: CASSLDRGRETQYF

d_gene: -
abundance: -
v_gene: TRBV5-8
j_gene: TRBJ1-5
CDR3nt: TGTGCCAGCAGCTGGTCTGGGGGCGGCAATCAGCCCCAGCATTTT
CDR3aa: CASSWSGGGNQPQHF

d_gene: -
abundance: -
v_gene: TRBV6-4
j_gene: TRBJ2-3
CDR3nt: TGTGCCAGCAGTGATTCGGGGGGCCCAGATACGCAGTATTTT
CDR3aa: CASSDSGGPDTQYF

d_gene: TRBD2
abundance: -
v_gene: TRBV29-1
j_gene: TRBJ2-7
CDR3nt: TGCAGCGTTGAGGGGTGGGTCACTAGCGGGAGTGCCTACGAGCAGTACTTC
CDR3aa: CSVEGWVTSGSAYEQYF

d_gene: -
abundance: -
v_gene: TRBV18
j_gene: TRBJ2-5
CDR3nt: TGTGCCAGCTCACCATTCGAGGGCCTGGCGACCCAGTACTTC
CDR3aa: CASSPFEGLATQYF